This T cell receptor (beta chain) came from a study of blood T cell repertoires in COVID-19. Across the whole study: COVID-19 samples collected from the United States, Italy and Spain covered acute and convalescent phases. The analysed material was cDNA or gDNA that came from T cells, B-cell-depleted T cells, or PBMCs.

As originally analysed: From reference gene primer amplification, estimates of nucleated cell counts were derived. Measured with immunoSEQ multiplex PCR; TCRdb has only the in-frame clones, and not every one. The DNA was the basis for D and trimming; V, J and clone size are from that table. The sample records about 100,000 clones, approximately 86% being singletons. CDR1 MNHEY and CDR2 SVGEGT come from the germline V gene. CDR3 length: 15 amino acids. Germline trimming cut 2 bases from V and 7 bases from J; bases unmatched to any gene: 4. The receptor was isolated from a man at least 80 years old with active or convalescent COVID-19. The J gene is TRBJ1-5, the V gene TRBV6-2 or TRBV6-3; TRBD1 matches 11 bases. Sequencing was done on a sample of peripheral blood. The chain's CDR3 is CASSYGDRGYQPQHF. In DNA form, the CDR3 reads TGTGCCAGCAGTTACGGGGACAGGGGGTACCAGCCCCAGCATTTT.